Listed here are 8 T cell receptor beta chains from one sample, sequenced in a study of T cells in Graves' hyperthyroidism and ophthalmopathy. RNA transcripts provided the source from which TCR beta CDR3 regions were amplified. The HTBI set primed first-round TCR CDR3 RT-PCR. In TCRdb, the multiplex PCR reads were re-called with MiXCR into one record per CDR3 protein. The table lists nearly 750,000 distinct CDR3 sequences, 30% to 40% of them singletons, with around 31% in the top ten. The sequenced sample consisted of blood. The receptor set was obtained from a woman in her thirties or forties with Graves' hyperthyroidism.

The sample holds a few counts of this clonotype. The junction departs from the called germline gene at one end, perhaps through a read error. The chain carries TRBV4-3 and TRBJ1-1, with D possibly TRBD1 on 6 matching bases. Germline CDR1 reads LGHNA; CDR2 reads YSLEER. The length of the CDR3 is 13 residues. CDR3 in DNA: TGCGCCAGCAGCCAAGAGATAGGGACACCTACCGTCTTT. As protein: CASSQEIGTPTVF.

Ten or more counts support this clonotype. The V gene is TRBV29-1, the J gene TRBJ2-6, with D unclear. The CDR3 spans 13 residues. V gave up 4 bases and J gave up 0 bases, with 4 bases separating them. Germline V lookup: CDR1 SQVTM, CDR2 ANQGSEA. CDR3 bases: TGCAGCGTTGGTATCTCTGGGGCCAACGTCCTGACTTTC. Translating gives CSVGISGANVLTF. The entire variable domain, with the rest obtained from reference TRBV29-1 and TRBJ2-6, is as follows: SAVISQKPSRDICQRGTSLTIQCQVDSQVTMMFWYRQQPGQSLTLIATANQGSEATYESGFVIDKFPISRPNLTFSTLTVSNMSPEDSSIYLCSVGISGANVLTFGAGSRLTVL.

This clonotype has a count of ten or more. The chain uses TRBV29-1 and TRBJ1-2; the D is unclear. Germline lookup yields CDR1 SQVTM and CDR2 ANQGSEA. The V end was cut by 4 bases, the J end by 2 bases, with 5 bases between. The CDR3 extends over 11 amino acids. CDR3 coding DNA: TGCAGCGTTGTAGAAAACTATGGCTACACCTTC. Encoded protein: CSVVENYGYTF.

The CDR3, as DNA: TGTGCCAGCAGTGATCACATGTTGGAGCAGTTCTTC. Residues: CASSDHMLEQFF. V and J are TRBV2 and TRBJ2-7, with D hard to call. The better agreement between TRBJ2-1 and the DNA end casts doubt on the J call. CDR1 and CDR2 from the germline V gene are SNHLY and FYNNEI. The CDR3 runs 12 residues.

This clonotype was recorded many times. V is TRBV20-1 and J is TRBJ2-5; D uncertain. The CDR3 covers 12 residues. Looked up from germline, CDR1 is DFQATT and CDR2 is SNEGSKA (reference sequence). Trimming removed 3 bases from V and 2 bases from J, with 7 bases in between. The CDR3 spells CSASYLQETQYF. In DNA, the CDR3 is TGCAGTGCTAGTTACTTACAAGAGACCCAGTACTTC.

This clonotype was counted ten times or more. The V gene is TRBV12-5, the J gene TRBJ1-5; a weak D match, TRBD1 (6 bases). The germline CDR1 and CDR2 sequences are LGHNT and FRNRAP. Trimming took off 6 bases at V and 3 bases at J, with 12 bases between the two ends. The CDR3 has 14 residues. Written as DNA, the CDR3 is TGTGCTAGTGGAACACAGGGCTACAATCAGCCCCAGCATTTT. It codes for CASGTQGYNQPQHF.

This clonotype was observed many times. This sequence joins TRBV7-2 and TRBJ1-6, with a weak D call TRBD1 (6 bases). The V end lost 1 base, the J end lost 6 bases, and 13 bases lay between the germline ends. The CDR3 contains 16 residues. Germline loops: CDR1 SGHTA, CDR2 FQGNSA. The CDR3 DNA reads as TGTGCCAGCAGCTTAGGAGTCAGGGGTGGTAATTCACCCCTCCACTTT. It is translated as CASSLGVRGGNSPLHF. Drawing the rest from reference TRBV7-2 and TRBJ1-6, the complete variable domain is GAGVSQSPSNKVTEKGKDVELRCDPISGHTALYWYRQSLGQGLEFLIYFQGNSAPDKSGLPSDRFSAERTGGSVSTLTIQRTQQEDSAVYLCASSLGVRGGNSPLHFGNGTRLTVT.

There are a few counts of this clonotype. The gene calls are TRBV12-3 or TRBV12-4 and TRBJ1-1, with D unresolved. V gave up 5 bases and J gave up 6 bases, with 10 bases separating them. The CDR3 extends over 12 amino acids. In DNA, the CDR3 is TGTGCCAGCAGTCCTCACCCGGCTGAAGCTTTCTTT. It encodes CASSPHPAEAFF.